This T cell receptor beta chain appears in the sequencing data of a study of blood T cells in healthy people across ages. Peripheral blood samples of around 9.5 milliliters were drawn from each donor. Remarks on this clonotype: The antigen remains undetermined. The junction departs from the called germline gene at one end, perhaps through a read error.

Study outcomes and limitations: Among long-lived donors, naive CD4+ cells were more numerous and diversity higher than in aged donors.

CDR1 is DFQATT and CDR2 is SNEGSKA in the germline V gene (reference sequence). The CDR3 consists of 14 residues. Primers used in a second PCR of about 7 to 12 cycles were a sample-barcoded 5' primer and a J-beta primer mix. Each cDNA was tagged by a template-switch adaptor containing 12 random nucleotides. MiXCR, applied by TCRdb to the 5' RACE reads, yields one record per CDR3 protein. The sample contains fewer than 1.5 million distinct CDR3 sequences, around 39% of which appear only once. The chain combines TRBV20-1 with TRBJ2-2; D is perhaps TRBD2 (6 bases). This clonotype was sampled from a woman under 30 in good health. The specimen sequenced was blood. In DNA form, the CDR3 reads TGCAGTGCTAGACCCGGGAGCAACACCGGGGAGCCGTTTTTT. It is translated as CSARPGSNTGEPFF.